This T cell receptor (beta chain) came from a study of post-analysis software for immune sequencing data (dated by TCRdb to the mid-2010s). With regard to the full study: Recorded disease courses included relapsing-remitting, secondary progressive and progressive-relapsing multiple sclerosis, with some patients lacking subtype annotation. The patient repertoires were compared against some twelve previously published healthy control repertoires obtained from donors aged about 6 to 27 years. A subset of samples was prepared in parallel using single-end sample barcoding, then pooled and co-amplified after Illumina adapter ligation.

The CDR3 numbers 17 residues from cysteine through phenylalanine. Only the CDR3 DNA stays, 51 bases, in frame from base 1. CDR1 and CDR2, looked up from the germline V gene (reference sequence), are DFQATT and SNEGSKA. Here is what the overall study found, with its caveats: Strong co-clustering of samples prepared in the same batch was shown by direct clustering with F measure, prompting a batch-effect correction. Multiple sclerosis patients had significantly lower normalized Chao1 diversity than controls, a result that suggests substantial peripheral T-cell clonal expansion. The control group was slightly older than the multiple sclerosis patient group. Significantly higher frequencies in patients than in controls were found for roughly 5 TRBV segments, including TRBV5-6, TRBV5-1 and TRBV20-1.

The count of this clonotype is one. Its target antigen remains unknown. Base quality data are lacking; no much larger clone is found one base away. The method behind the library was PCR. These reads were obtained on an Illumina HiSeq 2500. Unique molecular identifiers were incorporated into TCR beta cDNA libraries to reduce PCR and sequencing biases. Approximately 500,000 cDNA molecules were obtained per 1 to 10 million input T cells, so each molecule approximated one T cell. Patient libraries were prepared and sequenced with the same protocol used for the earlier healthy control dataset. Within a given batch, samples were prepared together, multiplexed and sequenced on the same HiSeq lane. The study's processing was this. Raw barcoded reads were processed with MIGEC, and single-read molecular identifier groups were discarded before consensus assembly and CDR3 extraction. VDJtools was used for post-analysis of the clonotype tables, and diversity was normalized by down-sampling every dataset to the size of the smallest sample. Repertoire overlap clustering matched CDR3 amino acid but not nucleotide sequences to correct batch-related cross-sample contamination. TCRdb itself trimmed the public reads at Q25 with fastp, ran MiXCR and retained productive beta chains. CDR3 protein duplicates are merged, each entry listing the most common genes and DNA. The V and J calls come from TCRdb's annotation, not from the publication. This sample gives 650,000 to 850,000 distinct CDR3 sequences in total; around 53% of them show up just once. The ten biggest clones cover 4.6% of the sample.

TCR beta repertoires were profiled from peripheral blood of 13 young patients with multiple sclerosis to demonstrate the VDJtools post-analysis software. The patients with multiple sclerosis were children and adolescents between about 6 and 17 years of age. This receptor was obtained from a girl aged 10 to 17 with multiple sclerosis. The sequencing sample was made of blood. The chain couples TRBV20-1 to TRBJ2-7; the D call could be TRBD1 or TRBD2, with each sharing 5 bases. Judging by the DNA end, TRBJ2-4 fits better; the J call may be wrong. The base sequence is TGCAGTGCTCCTGTCCCGGGACGGGTTCGGGGCTTAAACATTCAGTACTTC. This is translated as CSAPVPGRVRGLNIQYF.